In this sample, the clone carrying this T cell receptor (beta chain) turned up once. Its cognate antigen is unknown. This entry comes from a study of T cells in tuberculosis. Background on the study: In South Africa, adults with active tuberculosis were compared with IGRA-negative and latently infected IGRA-positive adolescents. The study's findings and limits: Using the GMM-specific repertoire gave under 90% accuracy versus around 74% with motifs.

The CDR3 sequence is 16 residues long. The V and J ends lost 5 bases and 1 base respectively, with 17 bases between them. Germline V gene lookup returns CDR1 SGHVS and CDR2 FNYEAQ. Sample time point: new active TB diagnosis, blood taken before or within 7 days of starting treatment. Each patient had positive sputum smear microscopy and/or positive culture. The assay was immunoSEQ multiplex PCR, and TCRdb's table has in-frame clones only and misses some. The sample holds some 31,000 clones, 90% to 95% seen once. This receptor was identified in an adult with tuberculosis. The gene calls are TRBV7-6 and TRBJ1-1; maybe TRBD1 (6 bases). The sequencing used PBMCs, collected at tuberculosis diagnosis. DNA for the CDR3: TGTGCCAGCAGCCAGGGGACGCCCACTGCGAACACTGAAGCTTTCTTT. Translated: CASSQGTPTANTEAFF.